The rows below give T cell receptor beta chains drawn from one sample of a study of monozygotic twins with inflammatory bowel disease. After re-calling the 5' RACE reads, TCRdb lists one entry per CDR3 protein, DNA absent. The ten most abundant clones cover 2.5% to 3% of a sample with approximately 400,000 distinct CDR3 sequences. Specimen: blood. These receptors all come from a human donor with ulcerative colitis or Crohn's disease, or a healthy co-twin of an affected twin (not recorded which). The CDR3 runs from the conserved cysteine through the conserved F or W.

J gene	V gene	CDR3 protein
TRBJ2-5	TRBV20-1	CSARDPSGVEETQYF
TRBJ2-7	TRBV6-5	CASSYSIAYEQYF
TRBJ2-1	TRBV20-1	CSALDRDRGLPHNEQFF
TRBJ2-3	TRBV28	CASSFARNGADTQYF
TRBJ2-4	TRBV29-1	CSGIRPQGGIQYF
TRBJ2-7	TRBV29-1	CSAGPGGEQYF
TRBJ2-1	TRBV20-1	CSASSRLTAYNEQFF
TRBJ2-3	TRBV7-2	CASSLATGSTDTQYF
TRBJ1-6	TRBV9	CASSVVAKDNSPLHF
TRBJ2-2	TRBV3-1	CASSQDLKGLMNTGELFF
TRBJ2-1	TRBV6-5	CASSSPAGLAGTYNEQFF
TRBJ1-3	TRBV20-1	CSARDGFAGKSSGNTIYF
TRBJ1-1	TRBV9	CASSVVSVNTEAFF
TRBJ1-6	TRBV6-6	CASRADRSNSPLHF
TRBJ1-4	TRBV7-2	CATSFSPNEKLFF
TRBJ2-1	TRBV28	CASSTSGQGAYNEQFF
TRBJ2-3	TRBV11-2	CASSKNTDTQYF
TRBJ1-3	TRBV20-1	CSANGAGGGLFGNTIYF
TRBJ1-3	TRBV4-1	CASSQETGNTIYF
TRBJ2-6	TRBV6-4	CASSDSVSSGANVLTF
TRBJ2-1	TRBV20-1	CSAAQYNEQFF
TRBJ2-7	TRBV29-1	CSVDGQGSYEQYF
TRBJ2-5	TRBV28	CATRSFDQTQYF
TRBJ2-5	TRBV12-5	CASGTSGGAWETQYF
TRBJ2-7	TRBV7-2	CASSHDGNYEQYF
TRBJ2-5	TRBV18	CASSPRQGGEETQYF
TRBJ1-1	TRBV5-4	CASSLGSNGYTEAFF
TRBJ2-5	TRBV5-1	CASSFGTGGIQETQYF
TRBJ1-6	TRBV6-5	CASSYSRAVSSYNSPLHF
TRBJ2-7	TRBV4-3	CASSQGDRTYEQYF
TRBJ1-4	TRBV5-1	CASSARTGTNEKLFF
TRBJ2-3	TRBV18	CASSRDETGSTDTQYF
TRBJ1-2	TRBV14	CASSQEAPWTGGGYGYTF
TRBJ1-1	TRBV4-3	CASSQGTPQGAFF
TRBJ2-7	TRBV29-1	CSVESIQGGSYEQYF
TRBJ2-3	TRBV7-3	CASSLGYGGNTQYF
TRBJ1-4	TRBV5-1	CASSTGQGVTNEKLFF
TRBJ2-7	TRBV11-2	CASSFAGRYEQYF
TRBJ1-4	TRBV28	CASSQSEEKLFF
TRBJ2-7	TRBV6-5	CASSYSGQGAVYEQYF
TRBJ2-2	TRBV5-1	CASSIESQVTGELFF
TRBJ2-5	TRBV18	CASSPGHETQYF
TRBJ1-5	TRBV7-2	CASSLWTGENQPQHF
TRBJ2-5	TRBV7-2	CASSLVASGTQEKSQYF
TRBJ2-3	TRBV23-1	CASSQPTGLSTDTQYF
TRBJ2-7	TRBV5-1	CASSLSQASTEQYF
TRBJ2-7	TRBV12-3/TRBV12-4	CASSLAVTSFLEQYF
TRBJ2-7	TRBV9	CASSVEPIGTSGGDEQYF
TRBJ1-5	TRBV20-1	CSASKQGNQPQHF
TRBJ2-7	TRBV7-2	CASSVRLAGDYEQYF